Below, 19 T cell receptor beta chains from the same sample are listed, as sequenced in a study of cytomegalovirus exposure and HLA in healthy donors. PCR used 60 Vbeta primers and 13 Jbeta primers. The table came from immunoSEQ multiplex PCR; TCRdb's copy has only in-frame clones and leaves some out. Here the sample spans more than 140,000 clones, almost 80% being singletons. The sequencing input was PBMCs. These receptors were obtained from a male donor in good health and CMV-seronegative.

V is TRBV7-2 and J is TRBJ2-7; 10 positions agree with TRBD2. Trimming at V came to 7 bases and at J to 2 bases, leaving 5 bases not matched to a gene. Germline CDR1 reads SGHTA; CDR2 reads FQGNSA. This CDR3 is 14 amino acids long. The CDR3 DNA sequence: TGTGCCAGCACCCTACTAGCGGGAACCTACGAGCAGTACTTC. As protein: CASTLLAGTYEQYF.

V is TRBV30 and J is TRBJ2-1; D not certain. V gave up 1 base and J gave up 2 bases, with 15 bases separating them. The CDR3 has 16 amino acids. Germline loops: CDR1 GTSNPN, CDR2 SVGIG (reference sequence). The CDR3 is CAWSAHLQVPYNEQFF. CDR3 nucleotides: TGTGCCTGGAGTGCCCATCTCCAGGTTCCCTACAATGAGCAGTTCTTC.

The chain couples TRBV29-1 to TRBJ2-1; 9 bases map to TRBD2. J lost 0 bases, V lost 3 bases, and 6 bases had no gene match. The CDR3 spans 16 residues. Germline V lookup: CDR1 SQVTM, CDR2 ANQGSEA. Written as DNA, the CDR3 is TGCAGCGTTGAGGGTAGCGGGAGACACTCCTACAATGAGCAGTTCTTC. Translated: CSVEGSGRHSYNEQFF.

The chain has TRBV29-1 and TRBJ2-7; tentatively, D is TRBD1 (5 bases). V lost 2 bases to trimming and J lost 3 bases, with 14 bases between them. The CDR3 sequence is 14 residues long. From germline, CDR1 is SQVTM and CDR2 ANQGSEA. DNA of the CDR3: TGCAGCGTTGAATCAGGGTCATCCTTCTACGAGCAGTACTTC. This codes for CSVESGSSFYEQYF.

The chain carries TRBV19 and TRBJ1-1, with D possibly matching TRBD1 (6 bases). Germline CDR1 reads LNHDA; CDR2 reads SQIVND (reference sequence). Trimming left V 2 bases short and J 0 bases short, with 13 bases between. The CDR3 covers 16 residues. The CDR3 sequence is CASSIRGGGLNTEAFF. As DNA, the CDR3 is TGTGCCAGTAGTATAAGGGGGGGCGGGTTGAACACTGAAGCTTTCTTT.

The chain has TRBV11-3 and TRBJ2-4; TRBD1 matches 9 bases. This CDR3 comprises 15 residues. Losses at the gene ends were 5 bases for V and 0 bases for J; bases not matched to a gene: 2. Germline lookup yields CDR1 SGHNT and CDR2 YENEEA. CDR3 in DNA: TGTGCCAGCAGCCACAGGGGGCTAGCCAAAAACATTCAGTACTTC. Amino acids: CASSHRGLAKNIQYF.

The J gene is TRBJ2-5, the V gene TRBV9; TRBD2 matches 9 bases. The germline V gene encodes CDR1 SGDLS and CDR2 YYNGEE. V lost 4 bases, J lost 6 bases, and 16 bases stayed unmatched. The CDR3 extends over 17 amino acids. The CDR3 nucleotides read TGTGCCAGCAGCCTCACCTCAGGGGCGGGAGGGCCGAAGACCCAGTACTTC. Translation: CASSLTSGAGGPKTQYF.

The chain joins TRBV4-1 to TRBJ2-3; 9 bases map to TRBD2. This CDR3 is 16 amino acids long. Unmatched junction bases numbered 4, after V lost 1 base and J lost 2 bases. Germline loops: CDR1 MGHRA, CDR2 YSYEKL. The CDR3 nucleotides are TGCGCCAGCAGCCAAGGGGCGGGAGGGCCCACAGATACGCAGTATTTT. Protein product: CASSQGAGGPTDTQYF.

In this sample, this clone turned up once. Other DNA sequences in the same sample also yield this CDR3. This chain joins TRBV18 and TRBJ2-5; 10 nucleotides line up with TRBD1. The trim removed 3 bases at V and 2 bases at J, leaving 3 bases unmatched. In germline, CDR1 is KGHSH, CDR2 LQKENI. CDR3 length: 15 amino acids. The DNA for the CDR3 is TGTGCCAGCTCACCCGGGACAGGGGCTCAAGAGACCCAGTACTTC. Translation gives CASSPGTGAQETQYF. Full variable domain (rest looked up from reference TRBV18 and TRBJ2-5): NAGVMQNPRHLVRRRGQEARLRCSPMKGHSHVYWYRQLPEEGLKFMVYLQKENIIDESGMPKERFSAEFPKEGPSILRIQQVVRGDSAAYFCASSPGTGAQETQYFGPGTRLLVL.

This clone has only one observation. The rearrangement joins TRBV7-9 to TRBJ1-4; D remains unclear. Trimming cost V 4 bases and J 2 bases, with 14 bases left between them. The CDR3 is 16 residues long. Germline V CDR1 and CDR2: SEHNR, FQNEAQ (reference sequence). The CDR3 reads CASSSAPAGTNEKLFF. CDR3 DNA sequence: TGTGCCAGCAGCTCCGCTCCGGCGGGCACTAATGAAAAACTGTTTTTT.

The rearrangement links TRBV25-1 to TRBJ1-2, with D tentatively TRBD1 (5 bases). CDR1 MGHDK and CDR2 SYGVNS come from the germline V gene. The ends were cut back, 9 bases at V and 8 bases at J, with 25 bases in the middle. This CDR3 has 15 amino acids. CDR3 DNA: TGTGCCAGTCGCGGGGCAGGAGCCGTTCTTGCGGGCTACACCTTC. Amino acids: CASRGAGAVLAGYTF.

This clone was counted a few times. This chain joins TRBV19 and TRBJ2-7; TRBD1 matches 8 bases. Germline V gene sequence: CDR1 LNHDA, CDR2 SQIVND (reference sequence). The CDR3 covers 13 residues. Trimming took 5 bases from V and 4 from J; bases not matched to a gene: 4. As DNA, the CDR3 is TGTGCCAGTAGTTACCGGACAGGGTACGAGCAGTACTTC. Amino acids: CASSYRTGYEQYF.

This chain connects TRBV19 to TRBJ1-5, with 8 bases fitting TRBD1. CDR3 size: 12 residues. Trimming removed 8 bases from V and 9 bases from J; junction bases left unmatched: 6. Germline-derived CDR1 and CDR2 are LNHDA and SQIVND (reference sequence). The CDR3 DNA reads TGTGCCAGTCTACAGGGGACAGGGCCCCAGCATTTT. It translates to CASLQGTGPQHF.

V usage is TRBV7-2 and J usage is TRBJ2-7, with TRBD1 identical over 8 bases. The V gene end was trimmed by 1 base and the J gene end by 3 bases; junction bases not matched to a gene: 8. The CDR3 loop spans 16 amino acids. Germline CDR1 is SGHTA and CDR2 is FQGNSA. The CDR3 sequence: CASSLVLQGANYEQYF. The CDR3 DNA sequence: TGTGCCAGCAGCTTAGTCCTCCAGGGGGCGAACTACGAGCAGTACTTC.

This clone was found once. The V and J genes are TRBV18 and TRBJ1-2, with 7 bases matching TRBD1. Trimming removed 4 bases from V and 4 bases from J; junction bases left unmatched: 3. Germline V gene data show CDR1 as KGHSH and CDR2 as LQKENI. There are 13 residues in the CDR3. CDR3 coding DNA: TGTGCCAGCTCACTGGACAGGATCTATGGCTACACCTTC. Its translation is CASSLDRIYGYTF.

Here the CDR3 DNA reads TGTGCCAGCAGCGCGGGACAGGGCCCCTACGAGCAGTACTTC. It is translated as CASSAGQGPYEQYF. V gene TRBV7-8 combines with J gene TRBJ2-7; 9 bases line up with TRBD1. The trim removed 5 bases at V and 2 bases at J, leaving 4 bases unmatched. The germline V gene has CDR1 SGHVS and CDR2 FQNEAQ. This CDR3 region has 14 residues.

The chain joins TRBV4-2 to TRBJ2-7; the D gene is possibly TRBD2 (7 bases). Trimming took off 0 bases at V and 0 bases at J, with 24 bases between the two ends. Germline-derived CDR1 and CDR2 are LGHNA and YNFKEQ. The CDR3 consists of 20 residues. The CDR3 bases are TGTGCCAGCAGCCAAGATCTTCAGGGGTTTGGGCGGGAGTCCTCCTACGAGCAGTACTTC. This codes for CASSQDLQGFGRESSYEQYF.

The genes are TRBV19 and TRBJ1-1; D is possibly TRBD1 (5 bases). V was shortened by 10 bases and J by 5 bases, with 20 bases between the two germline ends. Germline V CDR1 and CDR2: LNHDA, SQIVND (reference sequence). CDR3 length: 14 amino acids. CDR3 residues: CATEAAGRGTEAFF. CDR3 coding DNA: TGTGCCACCGAGGCAGCGGGGCGGGGGACTGAAGCTTTCTTT.

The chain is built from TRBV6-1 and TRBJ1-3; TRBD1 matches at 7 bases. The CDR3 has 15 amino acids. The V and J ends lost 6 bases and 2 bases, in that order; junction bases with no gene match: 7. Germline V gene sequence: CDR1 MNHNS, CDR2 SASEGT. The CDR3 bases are TGTGCCAGCAGAGTGTACAGGGGAACTGGAAACACCATATATTTT. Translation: CASRVYRGTGNTIYF.